This TCR beta chain comes out of a study of radiation and T cells in renal cell carcinoma. Study background: Nephrectomy followed 15 Gy stereotactic body radiation by 4 weeks. Study results and limitations: Top tumor clonotypes rose in blood 2 weeks post-radiation, then contracted. No pretreatment tumor biopsies were available for baseline clonotypes.

Only in-frame clones appear in the TCRdb table, and some are missing; sequencing was by immunoSEQ multiplex PCR. Of about 22,000 clones detected, more than 75% appear once; the ten largest clones hold 40%. The CDR3 loop spans 13 amino acids. CDR1 and CDR2 from the germline V gene are KGHSH and LQKENI. The V gene lost 1 base and the J gene lost 3 bases, with 5 bases spanning the gap. Of note for this clone: Antigen unknown.

Time point here: baseline pretreatment blood. Treatment denoted: 15 Gy SBRT to primary tumor, nephrectomy 4 weeks later. After SBRT, blood was collected at 2 and 4 weeks, plus baseline. The sequencing here drew on blood, taken from a patient whose treatment included radiotherapy and nephrectomy. This sequence was found in a man aged 55 to 70 with renal cell carcinoma. The V gene is TRBV18, the J gene TRBJ2-3; D is undetermined. Written as DNA, the CDR3 is TGTGCCAGCTCACCACGCCTAACAGATACGCAGTATTTT. Protein: CASSPRLTDTQYF.